Listed here are 21 T cell receptor beta chains from one sample, sequenced in a study of STAT3 mutations in large granular lymphocyte leukemia. Regarding the study as a whole: In T-cell large granular lymphocyte leukemia, about half of patients showed multiple immunodominant subclonotypes.

Using immunoSEQ multiplex PCR, the repertoire was profiled, and TCRdb retains in-frame clones only, with some absent. The sample records about 4,300 clones, roughly 66% being singletons. The antigens of these receptors remain unknown. The sample taken for sequencing was PBMCs. The receptors originated from a human donor with T large granular lymphocyte leukemia. Some clones in this sample may be carry-over from other donors' samples.

This clone was seen only a few times. The J gene is TRBJ1-5, the V gene TRBV9, with D unclear. The CDR3 is made up of 13 amino acids. Germline loops: CDR1 SGDLS, CDR2 YYNGEE. V was shortened by 2 bases and J by 1 base, with 4 bases between the two germline ends. The CDR3, as DNA: TGTGCCAGCAGCGTGCTAAGCAATCAGCCCCAGCATTTT. Translation: CASSVLSNQPQHF.

The chain employs TRBV30 and TRBJ1-3, with D tentatively TRBD1 (5 bases). V lost 2 bases to trimming and J lost 4 bases, with 9 bases between them. The CDR3 contains 13 residues. Germline CDR1 reads GTSNPN; CDR2 reads SVGIG (reference sequence). CDR3 residues: CAWSRDAGNTIYF. The DNA for the CDR3 is TGTGCCTGGAGTAGGGACGCCGGAAACACCATATATTTT.

The CDR3 reads CASSPGRTRAVGTGELFF. The CDR3 DNA reads TGTGCCAGCTCACCGGGGAGGACAAGGGCCGTTGGCACCGGGGAGCTGTTTTTT. J is TRBJ2-2 and V is TRBV18; tentative D call: TRBD2 (6 bases). V lost 3 bases and J 4 bases, leaving 21 bases between the germline ends. Germline values: CDR1 KGHSH, CDR2 LQKENI. This CDR3 spans 18 amino acids.

The V gene is TRBV5-1, the J gene TRBJ1-2; 9 nucleotides agree with TRBD1. The CDR3 sequence is 13 residues long. The trim removed 4 bases at V and 8 bases at J, leaving 6 bases unmatched. Germline V CDR1 and CDR2: SGHRS, YFSETQ. DNA of the CDR3: TGCGCCAGCAGCCCGGGACAGGGAGAAGGCTACACCTTC. Translating it yields CASSPGQGEGYTF.

The J gene is TRBJ1-6, the V gene TRBV7-3; possible D gene TRBD1, 5 bases. In germline, CDR1 is SGHTA, CDR2 FQGTGA. This CDR3 is 14 amino acids long. The ends were cut back, 2 bases at V and 10 bases at J, with 12 bases in the middle. CDR3 DNA: TGTGCCAGCAGCTTAGGCCAGGGAGGATCACCCCTCCACTTT. The encoded protein is CASSLGQGGSPLHF.

This clone was seen a handful of times. The CDR3 bases are TGCGCCAGCAGCTTGAACCGAGACAATGAGCAGTTCTTC. Translated, it gives CASSLNRDNEQFF. The V gene is TRBV5-1, the J gene TRBJ2-1; no definite D call. The CDR3 covers 13 residues. The V and J ends lost 1 base and 5 bases respectively, with 7 bases between them. Germline assignment: CDR1 SGHRS and CDR2 YFSETQ.

This clone was recorded a few times. J is TRBJ1-1 and V is TRBV28, with TRBD1 matching 7 bases. Germline V gives CDR1 MDHEN, CDR2 SYDVKM. Trimming cost V 4 bases and J 4 bases; bases outside gene matches: 9. The CDR3 runs 15 residues. CDR3 in amino acids: CASSSETGNPTEAFF. DNA for the CDR3: TGTGCCAGCAGTTCAGAGACAGGGAACCCCACTGAAGCTTTCTTT.

The chain uses TRBV5-1 and TRBJ1-2; a possible D gene is TRBD1 (5 bases). The V gene's germline CDR1 is SGHRS and CDR2 YFSETQ. Trimming cost V 2 bases and J 3 bases, with 8 bases left between them. There are 13 residues in the CDR3. This CDR3 reads CASSFGRDYGYTF. Here the CDR3 DNA reads TGCGCCAGCAGCTTCGGCAGGGACTATGGCTACACCTTC.

Relative to its sample, this clone is large. V and J are TRBV9 and TRBJ1-1, with D uncertain. The V end lost 0 bases, the J end lost 0 bases, and 3 bases lay between the germline ends. The germline gives CDR1 SGDLS, CDR2 YYNGEE. This CDR3 region has 13 residues. The DNA for the CDR3 is TGTGCCAGCAGCGTAGATGTGAACACTGAAGCTTTCTTT. It codes for CASSVDVNTEAFF.

This clone was detected only a few times. CDR3 protein: CASSIGLAGTDEQFF. As DNA, the CDR3 is TGTGCCAGCAGCATCGGACTAGCGGGAACGGATGAGCAGTTCTTC. V gene TRBV7-9 combines with J gene TRBJ2-1; 12 bases align to TRBD2. This CDR3 is 15 amino acids long. Germline trimming cut 5 bases from V and 8 bases from J; bases unmatched to any gene: 7. Germline V gives CDR1 SEHNR, CDR2 FQNEAQ (reference sequence).

This clone has just a few counts. The chain couples TRBV6-1 to TRBJ1-1, with D uncertain. The CDR3 has 13 amino acids. Trimming shortened V by 6 bases and J by 2 bases, and 10 bases separated the two germline ends. Germline V gene data show CDR1 as MNHNS and CDR2 as SASEGT. The CDR3 DNA reads TGTGCCAGCAGCGTTACCCGAAACACTGAAGCTTTCTTT. Translation gives CASSVTRNTEAFF.

Written as DNA, the CDR3 is TGTGCCTGGAGTGTAAAAATGGGACGACGTGAAAAACTGTTTTTT. This encodes CAWSVKMGRREKLFF. The genes are TRBV30 and TRBJ1-4, with D tentatively TRBD1 (5 bases). The CDR3 runs to 15 residues. Trimming stripped 0 bases from V and 7 bases from J, with 15 bases between. The germline CDR1 and CDR2 sequences are GTSNPN and SVGIG (reference sequence).

V is TRBV30 and J is TRBJ1-3, with D possibly matching TRBD1 (6 bases). V was shortened by 4 bases and J by 3 bases, with 13 bases between the two germline ends. Looked up from germline, CDR1 is GTSNPN and CDR2 is SVGIG (reference sequence). The CDR3 runs 14 residues. This CDR3 is CAWNRRGLGNTIYF. For the CDR3, the DNA is TGTGCCTGGAACCGCAGGGGCCTTGGAAACACCATATATTTT.

This clone was counted a single time. V gene TRBV5-1 combines with J gene TRBJ2-7; D is ambiguous. The CDR3 totals 17 residues. Germline-derived CDR1 and CDR2 are SGHRS and YFSETQ. With 4 bases removed from V and 3 bases from J, the gap between germline ends came to 23 bases. In DNA form, the CDR3 reads TGCGCCAGCAGCCCGTATCCCCCCGGACCGGCAGTCTACGAGCAGTACTTC. It codes for CASSPYPPGPAVYEQYF.

The rearrangement uses TRBV7-2 and TRBJ1-5; D gene unclear. Germline V lookup: CDR1 SGHTA, CDR2 FQGNSA. The CDR3 extends over 15 amino acids. Trimming took off 5 bases at V and 0 bases at J, with 11 bases between the two ends. This chain's CDR3 is CASSPGPDSNQPQHF. CDR3 sequence (DNA): TGTGCCAGCAGCCCCGGACCGGATAGCAATCAGCCCCAGCATTTT.

The chain joins TRBV9 to TRBJ2-3; the D is unclear. CDR1 is SGDLS and CDR2 is YYNGEE in the germline V gene. The V gene lost 3 bases and the J gene lost 6 bases, with 8 bases spanning the gap. The CDR3 is made up of 12 amino acids. CDR3 residues: CASSAGSDTQYF. The CDR3, as DNA: TGTGCCAGCAGCGCCGGGTCGGATACGCAGTATTTT.

The table lists this clone with a few counts. The germline gene is not matched at one end of the junction; a read error may be the cause. The rearrangement links TRBV19 to TRBJ1-1; D is perhaps TRBD1 (6 bases). CDR3 length: 12 residues. Looked up from germline, CDR1 is LNHDA and CDR2 is SQIVND (reference sequence). CDR3 sequence reads: CASSTGGHAEGF. CDR3 sequence (DNA): TGTGCCAGTAGTACTGGGGGCCATGCAGAGGGGTTT.

This clone was counted a few times. The rearrangement joins TRBV19 to TRBJ1-5; possibly TRBD1 for D (5 bases). The CDR3 consists of 15 residues. Germline V gene sequence: CDR1 LNHDA, CDR2 SQIVND (reference sequence). Trimming took 1 base from V and 1 from J, leaving 8 bases between them. The CDR3 here is CASSIGGRSNQPQHF. The CDR3 nucleotides are TGTGCCAGTAGTATAGGGGGCAGAAGCAATCAGCCCCAGCATTTT. Complete variable domain (other parts from reference TRBV19 and TRBJ1-5): DGGITQSPKYLFRKEGQNVTLSCEQNLNHDAMYWYRQDPGQGLRLIYYSQIVNDFQKGDIAEGYSVSREKKESFPLTVTSAQKNPTAFYLCASSIGGRSNQPQHFGDGTRLSIL.

This chain uses TRBV25-1 with TRBJ1-1; D gene ambiguous. CDR1 is MGHDK, CDR2 SYGVNS, per germline. Between the trimmed V and J ends, which lost 6 bases and 4 bases, there was a span of 12 bases. The CDR3 loop spans 13 amino acids. CDR3 in amino acids: CASRLGGSTEAFF. CDR3 in DNA: TGTGCCAGCAGGTTGGGAGGGAGCACTGAAGCTTTCTTT.

The DNA for the CDR3 is TGTGCCAGCAGCTCCCAGGGGGCGCAGGGTTCACCCCTCCACTTT. It translates to CASSSQGAQGSPLHF. The gene calls are TRBV7-2 and TRBJ1-6; 8 nucleotides match TRBD1. V was clipped by 4 bases and J by 9 bases; unmatched bases: 8. The CDR3 runs 15 residues. Germline values: CDR1 SGHTA, CDR2 FQGNSA.

The V and J genes are TRBV5-1 and TRBJ1-4, with D perhaps TRBD1 (5 bases). The CDR3 has 15 residues. Germline values: CDR1 SGHRS, CDR2 YFSETQ. V lost 0 bases and J 6 bases, leaving 12 bases between the germline ends. The CDR3 reads CASSLAQGGYEKLFF. CDR3 nucleotide sequence: TGCGCCAGCAGCTTGGCCCAGGGCGGCTATGAAAAACTGTTTTTT.